This TCR beta chain came from a study of early T cells in non-severe SARS-CoV-2 infection. TCRdb redid the calling of the 5' RACE reads with MiXCR, one entry per CDR3 protein. Altogether over 55,000 distinct CDR3 sequences are present, about 9.1% being singletons, with the ten largest covering 8.6%. Trimming left V 8 bases short and J 5 bases short, with 15 bases between. There are 13 residues in the CDR3. Germline values: CDR1 LNHDA, CDR2 SQIVND (reference sequence). In its sample, this clonotype was seen many times. Sequencing used whole blood. The V gene is TRBV19, the J gene TRBJ2-5, with D possibly being TRBD2 (5 bases). The source is an adult who was a healthcare worker with PCR-confirmed SARS-CoV-2 infection or an uninfected control (not recorded which). Here the CDR3 DNA reads TGTGCCAGTGGCCACTGGACGGGGGAGACCCAGTACTTC. Its translation is CASGHWTGETQYF.